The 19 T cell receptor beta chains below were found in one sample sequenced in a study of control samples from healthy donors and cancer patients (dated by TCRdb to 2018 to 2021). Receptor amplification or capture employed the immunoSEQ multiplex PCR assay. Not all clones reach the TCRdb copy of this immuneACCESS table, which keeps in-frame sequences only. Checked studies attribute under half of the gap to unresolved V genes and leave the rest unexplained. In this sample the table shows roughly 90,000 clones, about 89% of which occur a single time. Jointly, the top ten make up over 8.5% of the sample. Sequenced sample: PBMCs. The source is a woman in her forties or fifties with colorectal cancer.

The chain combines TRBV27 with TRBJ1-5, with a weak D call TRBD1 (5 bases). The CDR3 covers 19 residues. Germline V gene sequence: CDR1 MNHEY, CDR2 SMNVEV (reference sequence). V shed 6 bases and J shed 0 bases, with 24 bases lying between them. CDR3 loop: CASRSYWGLGDDSNQPQHF. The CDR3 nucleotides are TGTGCCAGCAGATCCTACTGGGGTTTAGGGGACGATAGCAATCAGCCCCAGCATTTT.

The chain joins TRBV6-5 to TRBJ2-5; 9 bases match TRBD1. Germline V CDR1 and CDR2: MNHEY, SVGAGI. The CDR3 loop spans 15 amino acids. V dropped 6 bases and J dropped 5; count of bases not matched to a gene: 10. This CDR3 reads CASSLIQGAGETQYF. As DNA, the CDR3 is TGTGCCAGCAGCTTAATACAGGGGGCAGGGGAGACCCAGTACTTC.

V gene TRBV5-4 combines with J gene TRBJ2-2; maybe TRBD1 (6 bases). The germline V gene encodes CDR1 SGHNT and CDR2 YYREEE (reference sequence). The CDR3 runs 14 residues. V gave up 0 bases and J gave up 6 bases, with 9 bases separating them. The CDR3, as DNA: TGTGCCAGCAGCTTGGCCCCAGGGGCCGGGGAGCTGTTTTTT. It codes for CASSLAPGAGELFF. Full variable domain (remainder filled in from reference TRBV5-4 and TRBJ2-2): ETGVTQSPTHLIKTRGQQVTLRCSSQSGHNTVSWYQQALGQGPQFIFQYYREEENGRGNFPPRFSGLQFPNYSSELNVNALELDDSALYLCASSLAPGAGELFFGEGSRLTVL.

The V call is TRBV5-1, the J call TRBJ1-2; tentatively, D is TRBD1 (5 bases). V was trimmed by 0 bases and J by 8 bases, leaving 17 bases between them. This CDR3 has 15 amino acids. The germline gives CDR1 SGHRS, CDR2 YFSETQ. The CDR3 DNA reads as TGCGCCAGCAGCTTGGGCGGGGGAGGAGGAAAGGGCTACACCTTC. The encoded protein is CASSLGGGGGKGYTF. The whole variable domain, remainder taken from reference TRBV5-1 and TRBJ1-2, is KAGVTQTPRYLIKTRGQQVTLSCSPISGHRSVSWYQQTPGQGLQFLFEYFSETQRNKGNFPGRFSGRQFSNSRSEMNVSTLELGDSALYLCASSLGGGGGKGYTFGSGTRLTVV.

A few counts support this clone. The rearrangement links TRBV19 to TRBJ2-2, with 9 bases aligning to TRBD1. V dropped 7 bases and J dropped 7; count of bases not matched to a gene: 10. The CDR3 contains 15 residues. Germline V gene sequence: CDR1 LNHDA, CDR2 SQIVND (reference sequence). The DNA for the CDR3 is TGTGCCAGTAATTTGGGACAGGGAGGAATCGGGGAGCTGTTTTTT. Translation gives CASNLGQGGIGELFF.

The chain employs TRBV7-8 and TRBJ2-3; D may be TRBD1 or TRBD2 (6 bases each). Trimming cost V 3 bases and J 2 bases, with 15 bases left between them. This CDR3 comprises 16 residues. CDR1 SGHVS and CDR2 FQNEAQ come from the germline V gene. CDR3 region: CASSLGGGPNTDTQYF. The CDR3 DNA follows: TGTGCCAGCAGCTTGGGTGGGGGGCCTAACACAGATACGCAGTATTTT.

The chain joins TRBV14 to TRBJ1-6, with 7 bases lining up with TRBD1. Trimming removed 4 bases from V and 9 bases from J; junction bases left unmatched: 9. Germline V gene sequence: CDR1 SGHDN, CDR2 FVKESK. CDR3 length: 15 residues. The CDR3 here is CASSPRGDRGSPLHF. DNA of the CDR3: TGTGCCAGCAGCCCCAGGGGGGATCGGGGTTCACCCCTCCACTTT. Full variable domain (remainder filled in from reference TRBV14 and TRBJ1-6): EAGVTQFPSHSVIEKGQTVTLRCDPISGHDNLYWYRRVMGKEIKFLLHFVKESKQDESGMPNNRFLAERTGGTYSTLKVQPAELEDSGVYFCASSPRGDRGSPLHFGNGTRLTVT.

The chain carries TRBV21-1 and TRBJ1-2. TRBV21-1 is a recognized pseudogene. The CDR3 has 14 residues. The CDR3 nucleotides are TGTGCCAGCAGCCCCCGGGCTACGAACTATGGCTACACCTTC. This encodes CASSPRATNYGYTF.

Here the CDR3 reads CASGQGAATEAFF. The DNA of the CDR3 is TGTGCTAGTGGTCAGGGGGCGGCCACTGAAGCTTTCTTT. The genes are TRBV12-5 and TRBJ1-1; 8 positions match TRBD1. Germline V gene data show CDR1 as LGHNT and CDR2 as FRNRAP. V shed 5 bases and J 4 bases; nucleotides not matched to a gene: 3. CDR3 size: 13 residues.

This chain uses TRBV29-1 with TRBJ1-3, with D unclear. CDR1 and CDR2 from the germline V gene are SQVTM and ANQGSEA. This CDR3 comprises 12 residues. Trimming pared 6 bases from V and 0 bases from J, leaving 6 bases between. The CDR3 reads CSVVYSGNTIYF. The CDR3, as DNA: TGCAGCGTGGTCTACTCTGGAAACACCATATATTTT.

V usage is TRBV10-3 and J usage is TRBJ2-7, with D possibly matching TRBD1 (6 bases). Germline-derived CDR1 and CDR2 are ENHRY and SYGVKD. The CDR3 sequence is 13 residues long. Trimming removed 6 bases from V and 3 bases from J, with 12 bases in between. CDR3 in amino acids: CAISYSGDYEQYV. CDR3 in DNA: TGTGCCATCAGCTATTCAGGGGACTACGAGCAGTACGTC.

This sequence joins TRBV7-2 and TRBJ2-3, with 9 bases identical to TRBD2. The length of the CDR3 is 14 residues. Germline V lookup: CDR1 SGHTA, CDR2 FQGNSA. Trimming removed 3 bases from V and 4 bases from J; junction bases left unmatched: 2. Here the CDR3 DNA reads TGTGCCAGCAGCTTGCGGGGGGGGTCAGATACGCAGTATTTT. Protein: CASSLRGGSDTQYF.

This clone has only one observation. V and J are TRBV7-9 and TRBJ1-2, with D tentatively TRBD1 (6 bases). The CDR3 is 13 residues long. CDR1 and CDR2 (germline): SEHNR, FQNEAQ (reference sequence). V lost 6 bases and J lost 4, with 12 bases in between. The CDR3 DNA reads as TGTGCCAGCAGGCCAGGGGTCCTCTATGGCTACACCTTC. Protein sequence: CASRPGVLYGYTF.

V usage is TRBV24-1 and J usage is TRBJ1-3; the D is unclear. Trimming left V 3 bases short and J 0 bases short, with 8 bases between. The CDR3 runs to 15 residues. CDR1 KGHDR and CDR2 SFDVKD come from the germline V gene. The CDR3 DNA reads TGTGCCACCAGTGATAGCGGGAACTCTGGAAACACCATATATTTT. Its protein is CATSDSGNSGNTIYF.

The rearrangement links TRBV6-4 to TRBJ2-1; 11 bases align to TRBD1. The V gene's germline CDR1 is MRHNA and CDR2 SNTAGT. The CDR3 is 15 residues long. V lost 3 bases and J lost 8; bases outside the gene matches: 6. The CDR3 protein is CASSEGQGAVDEQFF. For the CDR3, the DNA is TGTGCCAGCAGTGAAGGACAGGGGGCTGTGGATGAGCAGTTCTTC.

The CDR3 DNA is TGTGCCAGCATGGACAGCGGGACCGGAAACACCATATATTTT. It specifies CASMDSGTGNTIYF. The J gene is TRBJ1-3, the V gene TRBV6-5; a weak D match, TRBD1 (6 bases). Germline CDR1 is MNHEY and CDR2 is SVGAGI. Trimming removed 7 bases at V and 4 bases at J, with 14 bases between. This CDR3 has 14 residues.

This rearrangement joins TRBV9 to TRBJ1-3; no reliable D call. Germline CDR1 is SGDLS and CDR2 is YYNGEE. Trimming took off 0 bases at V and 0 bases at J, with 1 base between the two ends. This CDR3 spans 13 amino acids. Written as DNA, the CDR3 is TGTGCCAGCAGCGTAGGCTCTGGAAACACCATATATTTT. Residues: CASSVGSGNTIYF.

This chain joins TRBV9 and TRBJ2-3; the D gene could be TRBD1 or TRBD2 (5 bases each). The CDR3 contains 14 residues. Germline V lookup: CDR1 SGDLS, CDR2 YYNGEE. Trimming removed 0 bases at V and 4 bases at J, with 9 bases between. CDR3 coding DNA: TGTGCCAGCAGCGTAGGGGGGTGGGCAGATACGCAGTATTTT. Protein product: CASSVGGWADTQYF.

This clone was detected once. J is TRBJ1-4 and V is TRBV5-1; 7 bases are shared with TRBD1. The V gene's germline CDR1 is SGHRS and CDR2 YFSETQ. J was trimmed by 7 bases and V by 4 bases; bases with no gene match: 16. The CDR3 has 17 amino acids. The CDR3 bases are TGCGCCAGCAGCCCATCCCCCCGACAGGGTAGCAGTGAAAAACTGTTTTTT. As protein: CASSPSPRQGSSEKLFF. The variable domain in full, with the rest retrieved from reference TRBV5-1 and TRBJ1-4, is KAGVTQTPRYLIKTRGQQVTLSCSPISGHRSVSWYQQTPGQGLQFLFEYFSETQRNKGNFPGRFSGRQFSNSRSEMNVSTLELGDSALYLCASSPSPRQGSSEKLFFGSGTQLSVL.